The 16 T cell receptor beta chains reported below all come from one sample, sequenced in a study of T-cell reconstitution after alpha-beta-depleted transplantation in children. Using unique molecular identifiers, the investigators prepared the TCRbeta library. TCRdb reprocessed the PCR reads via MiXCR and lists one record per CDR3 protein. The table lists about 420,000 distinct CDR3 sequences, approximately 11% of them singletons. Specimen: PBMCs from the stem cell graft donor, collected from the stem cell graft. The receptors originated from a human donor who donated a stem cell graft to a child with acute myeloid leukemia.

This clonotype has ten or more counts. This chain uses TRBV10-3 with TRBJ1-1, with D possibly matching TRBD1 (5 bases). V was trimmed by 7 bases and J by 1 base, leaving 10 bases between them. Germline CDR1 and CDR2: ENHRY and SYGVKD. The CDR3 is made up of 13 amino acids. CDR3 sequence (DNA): TGTGCCATCAAATCGGGGGAGAACACTGAAGCTTTCTTT. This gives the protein CAIKSGENTEAFF.

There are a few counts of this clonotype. CDR3 DNA sequence: TGCAGTGCTAGAGCCAGGGGCAGCTACGAGCAGTACGTC. As protein: CSARARGSYEQYV. The chain uses TRBV20-1 and TRBJ2-7, with D tentatively TRBD1 (6 bases). In germline, CDR1 is DFQATT, CDR2 SNEGSKA (reference sequence). This CDR3 contains 13 residues. The germline V and J ends were trimmed by 1 base and 3 bases, with 10 bases remaining between them.

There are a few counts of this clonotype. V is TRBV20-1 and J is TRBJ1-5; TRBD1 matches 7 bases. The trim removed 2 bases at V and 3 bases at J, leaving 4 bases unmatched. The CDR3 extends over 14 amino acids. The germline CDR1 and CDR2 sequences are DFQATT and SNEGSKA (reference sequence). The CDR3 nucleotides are TGCAGTGCTAGACTGACAGGGCTCAATCAGCCCCAGCATTTT. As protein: CSARLTGLNQPQHF.

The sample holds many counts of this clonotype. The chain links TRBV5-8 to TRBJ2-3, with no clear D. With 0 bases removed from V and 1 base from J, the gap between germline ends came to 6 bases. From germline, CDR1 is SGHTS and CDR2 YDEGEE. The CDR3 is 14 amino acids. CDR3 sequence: CASSLVARTDTQYF. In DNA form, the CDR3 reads TGTGCCAGCAGCTTGGTAGCTCGCACAGATACGCAGTATTTT.

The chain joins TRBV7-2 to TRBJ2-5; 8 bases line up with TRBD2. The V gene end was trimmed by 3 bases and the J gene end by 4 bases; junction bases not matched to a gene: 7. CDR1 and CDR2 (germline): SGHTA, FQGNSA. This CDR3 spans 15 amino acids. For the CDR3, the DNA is TGTGCCAGCAGCTTCCAGCGGGGGTGGGTAGAGACCCAGTACTTC. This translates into CASSFQRGWVETQYF.

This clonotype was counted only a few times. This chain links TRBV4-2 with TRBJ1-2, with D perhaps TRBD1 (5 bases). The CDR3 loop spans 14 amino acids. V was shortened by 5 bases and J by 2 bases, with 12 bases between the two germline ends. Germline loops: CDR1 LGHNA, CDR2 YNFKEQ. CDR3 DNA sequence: TGTGCCAGCAGCTACGACAGTCTGAACTATGGCTACACCTTC. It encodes CASSYDSLNYGYTF.

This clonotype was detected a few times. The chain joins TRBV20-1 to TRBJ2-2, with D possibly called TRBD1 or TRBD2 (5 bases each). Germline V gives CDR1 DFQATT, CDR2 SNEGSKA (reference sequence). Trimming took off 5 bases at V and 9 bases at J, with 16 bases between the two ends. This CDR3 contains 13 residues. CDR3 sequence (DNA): TGCAGTGCTCCCAAAGGACGGGACCGGGAGCTGTTTTTT. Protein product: CSAPKGRDRELFF.

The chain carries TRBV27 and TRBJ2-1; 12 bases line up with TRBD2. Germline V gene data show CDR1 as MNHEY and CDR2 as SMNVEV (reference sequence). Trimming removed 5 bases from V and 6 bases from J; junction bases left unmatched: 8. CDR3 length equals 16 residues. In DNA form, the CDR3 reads TGTGCCAGCAGTAACTTAGGACTAGCGGGAAGCAATGAGCAGTTCTTC. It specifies CASSNLGLAGSNEQFF.

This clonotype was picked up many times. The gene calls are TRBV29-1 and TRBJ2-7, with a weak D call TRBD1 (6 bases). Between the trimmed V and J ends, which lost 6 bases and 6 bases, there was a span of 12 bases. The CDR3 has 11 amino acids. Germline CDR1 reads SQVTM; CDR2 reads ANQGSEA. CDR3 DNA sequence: TGCAGCGTGAGACAGGACGGCGAGCAGTACTTC. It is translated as CSVRQDGEQYF.

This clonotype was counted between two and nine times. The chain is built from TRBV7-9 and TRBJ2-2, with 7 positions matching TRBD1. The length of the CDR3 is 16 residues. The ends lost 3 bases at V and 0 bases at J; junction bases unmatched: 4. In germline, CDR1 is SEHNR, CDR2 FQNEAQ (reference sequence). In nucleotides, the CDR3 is TGTGCCAGCAGCTTGGGACAGACCGCGAACACCGGGGAGCTGTTTTTT. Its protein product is CASSLGQTANTGELFF.

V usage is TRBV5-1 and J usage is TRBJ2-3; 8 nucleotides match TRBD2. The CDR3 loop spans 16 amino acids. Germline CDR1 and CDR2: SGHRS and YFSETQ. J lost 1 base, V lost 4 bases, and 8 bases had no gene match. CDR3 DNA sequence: TGCGCCAGCAGCCAGGGACTAGAGGTTGGCACAGATACGCAGTATTTT. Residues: CASSQGLEVGTDTQYF.

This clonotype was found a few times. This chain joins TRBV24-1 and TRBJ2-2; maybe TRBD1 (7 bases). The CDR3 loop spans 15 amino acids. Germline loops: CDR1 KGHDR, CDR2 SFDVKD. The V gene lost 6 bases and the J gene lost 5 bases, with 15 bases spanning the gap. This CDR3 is CATSQGGGGTGELFF. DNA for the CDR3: TGTGCCACCAGTCAAGGAGGGGGCGGTACCGGGGAGCTGTTTTTT.

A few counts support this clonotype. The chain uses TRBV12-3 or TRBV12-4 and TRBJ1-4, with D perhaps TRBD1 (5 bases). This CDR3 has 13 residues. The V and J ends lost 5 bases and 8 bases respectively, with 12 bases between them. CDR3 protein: CASSPARTEKLFF. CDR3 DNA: TGTGCCAGCAGTCCCGCCAGGACAGAAAAACTGTTTTTT.

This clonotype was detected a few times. Here the CDR3 reads CASSQEGPQGGYTF. As DNA, the CDR3 is TGCGCCAGCAGCCAAGAAGGGCCGCAGGGTGGCTACACCTTC. This chain connects TRBV4-1 to TRBJ1-2, with D possibly TRBD1 on 5 matching bases. This CDR3 spans 14 amino acids. Trimming took 0 bases from V and 7 from J, leaving 12 bases between them. Germline V gives CDR1 MGHRA, CDR2 YSYEKL.

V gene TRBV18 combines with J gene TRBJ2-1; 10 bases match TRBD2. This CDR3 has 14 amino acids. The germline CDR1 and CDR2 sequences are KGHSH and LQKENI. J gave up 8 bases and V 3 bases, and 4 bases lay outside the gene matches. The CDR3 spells CASSPGLALDEQFF. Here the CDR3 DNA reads TGTGCCAGCTCACCGGGACTAGCGCTCGATGAGCAGTTCTTC.

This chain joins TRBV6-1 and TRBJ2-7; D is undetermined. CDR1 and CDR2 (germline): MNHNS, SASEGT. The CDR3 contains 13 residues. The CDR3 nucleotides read TGTGCCAGCAGAGAAGGCCCCCTCTACGAGCAGTACGTC. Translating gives CASREGPLYEQYV.